The rows below give T cell receptor beta chains drawn from one sample of a study of cytomegalovirus exposure and HLA in healthy donors. Method: immunoSEQ multiplex PCR; TCRdb's copy keeps in-frame clones and lacks some. The table shows about 100,000 clones, with less than 90% occurring only once. Sequenced material: PBMCs. The receptors originated from a man aged 40-49 years in good health and CMV-seronegative. Each CDR3 is given with its conserved first and last residue. A D gene is named only where the DNA matches it firmly.

j_gene: TRBJ2-3; v_gene: TRBV7-2; d_gene: TRBD2; CDR3aa: CASSSLAGRADTQYF
j_gene: TRBJ2-2; v_gene: TRBV7-9; d_gene: TRBD1; CDR3aa: CASSPTQGIIPSGELFF
j_gene: TRBJ2-1; v_gene: TRBV27; d_gene: TRBD2; CDR3aa: CASSLSASGDSYNEQFF
j_gene: TRBJ1-1; v_gene: TRBV6-1; d_gene: -; CDR3aa: CASTVTMNTEAFF
j_gene: TRBJ1-1; v_gene: TRBV7-9; d_gene: -; CDR3aa: CASSLDPGYPRVPEAFF
j_gene: TRBJ2-3; v_gene: TRBV10-2; d_gene: TRBD2; CDR3aa: CASTLAGSTDTQYF
j_gene: TRBJ2-2; v_gene: TRBV11-2; d_gene: -; CDR3aa: CASSSTTAANTGELFF
j_gene: TRBJ1-5; v_gene: TRBV28; d_gene: -; CDR3aa: CASSYGARQPQHF
j_gene: TRBJ2-2; v_gene: TRBV7-3; d_gene: -; CDR3aa: CASSPVSNTGELFF
j_gene: TRBJ1-5; v_gene: TRBV19; d_gene: -; CDR3aa: CASSIDQESPQHF
j_gene: TRBJ1-5; v_gene: TRBV7-6; d_gene: -; CDR3aa: CASSLADSPIQHF
j_gene: TRBJ2-5; v_gene: TRBV25-1; d_gene: TRBD1; CDR3aa: CASSGDRGLEVETQYF
j_gene: TRBJ2-1; v_gene: TRBV9; d_gene: -; CDR3aa: CASSPTRSSYNEQFF
j_gene: TRBJ1-1; v_gene: TRBV18; d_gene: -; CDR3aa: CASSPSTINTEAFF
j_gene: TRBJ1-3; v_gene: TRBV9; d_gene: -; CDR3aa: CASSVWGLAGNTIYF
j_gene: TRBJ2-2; v_gene: TRBV14; d_gene: -; CDR3aa: CASSQVSRAGELFF
j_gene: TRBJ1-6; v_gene: TRBV9; d_gene: -; CDR3aa: CASNEGETYNSPLHF
j_gene: TRBJ1-1; v_gene: TRBV2; d_gene: -; CDR3aa: CASSGTGSTEAFF
j_gene: TRBJ2-2; v_gene: TRBV19; d_gene: TRBD1; CDR3aa: CASSVAKTGEITGELFF
j_gene: TRBJ2-2; v_gene: TRBV7-2; d_gene: -; CDR3aa: CASSPTGNTGELFF
j_gene: TRBJ1-5; v_gene: TRBV2; d_gene: -; CDR3aa: CASKVEVGQPQHF
j_gene: TRBJ2-1; v_gene: TRBV28; d_gene: TRBD1; CDR3aa: CASNDRAGFNEQFF
j_gene: TRBJ2-2; v_gene: TRBV7-3; d_gene: -; CDR3aa: CASSPPGYTGELFF
j_gene: TRBJ1-2; v_gene: TRBV6-5; d_gene: -; CDR3aa: CATFAAYGYTF
j_gene: TRBJ2-7; v_gene: TRBV11-3; d_gene: -; CDR3aa: CASSLFAGSGEQYF
j_gene: TRBJ2-2; v_gene: TRBV30; d_gene: -; CDR3aa: CASRRSNTGELFF
j_gene: TRBJ1-5; v_gene: TRBV14; d_gene: -; CDR3aa: CASSQESGQQIHQPQHF
j_gene: TRBJ2-2; v_gene: TRBV4-3; d_gene: -; CDR3aa: CASSQDAGSPNTGELFF
j_gene: TRBJ2-1; v_gene: TRBV7-6; d_gene: -; CDR3aa: CASSFGGGYNEQFF
j_gene: TRBJ1-1; v_gene: TRBV5-1; d_gene: -; CDR3aa: CASIGAGGTEAFF
j_gene: TRBJ2-7; v_gene: TRBV6-6; d_gene: TRBD2; CDR3aa: CASSYSASGVYEQYF
j_gene: TRBJ2-5; v_gene: TRBV21-1; d_gene: -; CDR3aa: CASSNLARGTQYF
j_gene: TRBJ1-5; v_gene: TRBV30; d_gene: TRBD1; CDR3aa: CAWSPGTGGFQPQHF
j_gene: TRBJ2-5; v_gene: TRBV7-8; d_gene: TRBD2; CDR3aa: CASSLRLAGGLETQYF
j_gene: TRBJ1-3; v_gene: TRBV14; d_gene: -; CDR3aa: CASSLRGATGNTIYF
j_gene: TRBJ1-1; v_gene: TRBV18; d_gene: -; CDR3aa: CASSPPGGKNTEAFF
j_gene: TRBJ1-1; v_gene: TRBV19; d_gene: -; CDR3aa: CASRRGIAEAFF
j_gene: TRBJ2-2; v_gene: TRBV25-1; d_gene: -; CDR3aa: CASSPHQNTGELFF
j_gene: -; v_gene: TRBV19; d_gene: TRBD1; CDR3aa: CASSQNRGAYEQYF
j_gene: TRBJ2-1; v_gene: TRBV7-9; d_gene: TRBD2; CDR3aa: CASSLLAGGYNEQFF
j_gene: TRBJ1-5; v_gene: TRBV7-2; d_gene: TRBD1; CDR3aa: CASSPDRGGQPQHF
j_gene: TRBJ1-5; v_gene: TRBV7-2; d_gene: -; CDR3aa: CASSLSPPTHSNQPQHF
j_gene: TRBJ2-3; v_gene: TRBV6-5; d_gene: -; CDR3aa: CASTDPRVDTQYF
j_gene: -; v_gene: TRBV12-5; d_gene: -; CDR3aa: CASGGMGQAKYEQYF
j_gene: TRBJ2-7; v_gene: TRBV20-1; d_gene: -; CDR3aa: CSALEVVQYF